The 2 T cell receptor beta chains below were found in one sample sequenced in a study of T cells after yellow fever vaccination. TCRdb analysed the 5' RACE reads with MiXCR anew, one entry per CDR3 protein. The sample lists 300,000 to 400,000 distinct CDR3 sequences; about 7.8% were seen once. The sequences come from PBMCs, collected roughly 45 days after the first yellow fever vaccination. These receptors all come from a man between 18 and 29 years old who received the YFV17D yellow fever vaccine.

This clonotype was recorded a few times. The rearrangement joins TRBV12-3 or TRBV12-4 to TRBJ1-2, with TRBD1 identical over 7 bases. The J segment lost 6 bases and the V segment lost 5 bases, leaving 3 bases of the junction unmatched. The CDR3 is 12 amino acids. CDR3 DNA: TGTGCCAGCAGTATGACAGGGAATGGCTACACCTTC. It yields the protein CASSMTGNGYTF.

This clonotype was counted between two and nine times. The J gene is TRBJ2-5, the V gene TRBV12-3 or TRBV12-4; TRBD1 is a possible D gene (6 bases). There are 16 residues in the CDR3. The germline V and J ends were trimmed by 3 bases and 6 bases, with 20 bases remaining between them. Here the CDR3 reads CASSLALRDIIKTQYF. The CDR3, as DNA: TGTGCCAGCAGTTTGGCCCTCCGGGACATCATCAAGACCCAGTACTTC.